This TCR beta chain is drawn from a study of cytomegalovirus exposure and HLA in healthy donors. Study outcomes and limitations: Confirmation in vitro established that a few CMV-associated chains were specific for CMV antigens. Reported results showed that the classifier diagnosed cytomegalovirus status with high specificity and sensitivity.

Measured with immunoSEQ multiplex PCR; TCRdb has only the in-frame clones, and not every one. The table records over 150,000 clones, roughly 82% of them present only once. In the case of this clone: Its antigen is unidentified.

Trimming left V 7 bases short and J 7 bases short, with 11 bases between. Germline V gives CDR1 SGHTA, CDR2 FQGNSA. The CDR3 totals 12 residues. The TCR sequence derives from a woman aged 25 to 39 in good health and CMV-seropositive. The chain is built from TRBV7-2 and TRBJ2-1; no definite D call. The sample was PBMCs. This CDR3 reads CASTPTVNEQFF. CDR3 nucleotides: TGTGCCAGCACCCCTACGGTGAATGAGCAGTTCTTC.